Following are 14 T cell receptor beta chains from one sample sequenced in a study of OX40 agonist ivuxolimab in advanced cancers. Some clones are missing from TCRdb's copy, which holds only in-frame ones; the method was immunoSEQ multiplex PCR. The sample carries tens of thousands of clones, 80% to 95% recorded once. Sequenced material: CD4+ or CD8+ T cells sorted from blood, taken in a trial of the OX40 agonist ivuxolimab. The receptors come from an adult with an advanced solid tumor such as melanoma, head and neck, liver or kidney cancer.

There are a few counts of this clone. J is TRBJ2-7 and V is TRBV28, with D unresolved. The CDR3 sequence is 11 residues long. V was clipped by 6 bases and J by 5 bases, with 8 bases between them. The germline CDR1 and CDR2 sequences are MDHEN and SYDVKM. CDR3 protein: CASSIQDEQYF. DNA for the CDR3: TGTGCCAGCAGCATCCAGGACGAGCAGTACTTC.

The genes are TRBV7-9 and TRBJ1-2; D is unresolved. Trimming cost V 9 bases and J 0 bases, with 11 bases left between them. CDR1 is SEHNR and CDR2 is FQNEAQ in the germline V gene (reference sequence). The CDR3 runs 13 residues. CDR3 sequence reads: CASSSKANYGYTF. For the CDR3, the DNA is TGTGCCAGTTCTTCAAAGGCTAACTATGGCTACACCTTC. The whole variable domain, filled in from reference TRBV7-9 and TRBJ1-2, reads DTGVSQNPRHKITKRGQNVTFRCDPISEHNRLYWYRQTLGQGPEFLTYFQNEAQLEKSRLLSDRFSAERPKGSFSTLEIQRTEQGDSAMYLCASSSKANYGYTFGSGTRLTVV.

This chain uses TRBV11-2 with TRBJ1-3; D call uncertain. The CDR3 covers 13 residues. Germline values: CDR1 SGHAT, CDR2 FQNNGV. Trimming shortened V by 3 bases and J by 0 bases, and 3 bases separated the two germline ends. CDR3 bases: TGTGCCAGCAGCTTTGGCTCTGGAAACACCATATATTTT. It codes for CASSFGSGNTIYF. Full variable domain (rest looked up from reference TRBV11-2 and TRBJ1-3): EAGVAQSPRYKIIEKRQSVAFWCNPISGHATLYWYQQILGQGPKLLIQFQNNGVVDDSQLPKDRFSAERLKGVDSTLKIQPAKLEDSAVYLCASSFGSGNTIYFGEGSWLTVV.

Only one count was recorded for this clone. The chain couples TRBV11-3 to TRBJ2-5, with D perhaps TRBD1 or TRBD2 (5 bases each). This CDR3 comprises 14 residues. Germline CDR1 SGHNT, CDR2 YENEEA. The V gene lost 4 bases and the J gene lost 5 bases, with 14 bases spanning the gap. CDR3 bases: TGTGCCAGCAGCTCCCACGAGGGGCGGGAGACCCAGTACTTC. Its translation is CASSSHEGRETQYF.

The chain links TRBV27 to TRBJ1-4; TRBD1 aligns across 7 bases. The CDR3 runs to 14 residues. Looked up from germline, CDR1 is MNHEY and CDR2 is SMNVEV (reference sequence). The V and J ends lost 6 bases and 4 bases, in that order; junction bases with no gene match: 5. The CDR3 region is CASRGTVNNEKLFF. In DNA, the CDR3 is TGTGCCAGCAGGGGGACAGTTAATAATGAAAAACTGTTTTTT.

The chain links TRBV27 to TRBJ2-7; 8 bases align to TRBD1. This CDR3 spans 14 amino acids. Per germline, CDR1 MNHEY and CDR2 SMNVEV (reference sequence). Unmatched junction bases numbered 7, after V lost 6 bases and J lost 3 bases. This chain's CDR3 is CASSRTGGVYEQYF. CDR3 bases: TGTGCCAGCAGCCGTACAGGGGGAGTCTACGAGCAGTACTTC.

The chain joins TRBV7-9 to TRBJ2-3; a weak D match, TRBD2 (6 bases). Germline assignment: CDR1 SEHNR and CDR2 FQNEAQ (reference sequence). Between the trimmed V and J ends, which lost 11 bases and 0 bases, there was a span of 12 bases. The CDR3 is 13 amino acids. The chain's CDR3 is CALRGTSTDTQYF. As DNA, the CDR3 is TGTGCCCTCCGAGGGACTAGCACAGATACGCAGTATTTT.

Only a few counts were recorded for this clone. The chain has TRBV6-5 and TRBJ1-1; 7 nucleotides line up with TRBD1. V was clipped by 5 bases and J by 4 bases; unmatched bases: 10. The germline CDR1 and CDR2 sequences are MNHEY and SVGAGI. The CDR3 loop spans 15 amino acids. CDR3 bases: TGTGCCAGCAGTAGTGACCCCGGGACAGCCACTGAAGCTTTCTTT. It is translated as CASSSDPGTATEAFF.

The chain carries TRBV1 and TRBJ2-7; the table's D call, TRBD1, has no DNA check behind it. TRBV1 is classified as a pseudogene. This CDR3 has 16 residues. This CDR3 is CTSSQDLMTGIHEQYF. The CDR3 region has the DNA TGCACCAGCAGCCAAGATCTCATGACAGGGATCCACGAGCAGTACTTC.

CDR3 in DNA: TGTGCCAGCAGCTTATTTAGGGGACTAGCGGTGGAGCCACATGAGCAGTTCTTC. This translates into CASSLFRGLAVEPHEQFF. The V call is TRBV7-3, the J call TRBJ2-1, with TRBD2 identical over 11 bases. V trimming: 2 bases; J trimming: 8 bases; junction bases outside the gene matches: 14. This CDR3 contains 18 residues. CDR1 is SGHTA and CDR2 is FQGTGA in the germline V gene.

V and J are TRBV4-1 and TRBJ1-6; TRBD1 aligns across 8 bases. The CDR3 spans 15 residues. CDR1 is MGHRA and CDR2 is YSYEKL in the germline V gene. V lost 0 bases to trimming and J lost 7 bases; unmatched junction nucleotides: 2. The CDR3 is CASSQEGQANSPLHF. CDR3 nucleotides: TGCGCCAGCAGCCAAGAGGGACAGGCCAATTCACCCCTCCACTTT.

The chain links TRBV5-5 to TRBJ2-1, with a weak D call TRBD2 (6 bases). CDR1 is SGHKS, CDR2 YYEKEE, per germline (reference sequence). V lost 7 bases, J lost 5 bases, and 19 bases lay in between. The CDR3 runs 15 residues. The CDR3 DNA reads as TGTGCCAGCCTTAATTGGGGGGTGCGAAACAATGAGCAGTTCTTC. Amino acid sequence: CASLNWGVRNNEQFF. Variable domain in full (rest from reference TRBV5-5 and TRBJ2-1): DAGVTQSPTHLIKTRGQQVTLRCSPISGHKSVSWYQQVLGQGPQFIFQYYEKEERGRGNFPDRFSARQFPNYSSELNVNALLLGDSALYLCASLNWGVRNNEQFFGPGTRLTVL.

The chain has TRBV6-1 and TRBJ2-1; 8 bases agree with TRBD2. With V trimmed by 6 bases and J by 0 bases, 4 bases remained unmatched. Germline CDR1 MNHNS, CDR2 SASEGT. The CDR3 loop spans 15 amino acids. The CDR3 DNA reads as TGTGCCAGCAGCGAGAGCGGGAGCTCCTACAATGAGCAGTTCTTC. Translation gives CASSESGSSYNEQFF.

This chain uses TRBV4-2 with TRBJ2-1; D unclear. The length of the CDR3 is 14 residues. The germline gives CDR1 LGHNA, CDR2 YNFKEQ. V was trimmed by 2 bases and J by 2 bases, leaving 7 bases between them. The CDR3 DNA sequence: TGTGCCAGCAGCCAACGGGTCCCCTACAATGAGCAGTTCTTC. Its protein is CASSQRVPYNEQFF.